This TCR beta chain was profiled in a study of blood T cell repertoires in COVID-19. About the study: Samples taken during acute and convalescent COVID-19 were collected in the United States, Italy and Spain. From T cells, B-cell-depleted T cells, or PBMCs came the material, which was cDNA or gDNA.

Germline V lookup: CDR1 SNHLY, CDR2 FYNNEI. This CDR3 has 16 residues. V dropped 0 bases and J dropped 3 bases, with 14 bases sitting between them. As processed by the authors: Nucleated cell counts were estimated from reference gene primer amplification. Libraries were prepared by immunoSEQ multiplex PCR; TCRdb keeps only in-frame clonotypes and omits some of them. Clone size and V and J calls were adopted from that table, with D and trimming inferred from the DNA. The sample has 140,000 to 150,000 clones, approximately 80% seen once. This rearrangement joins TRBV2 to TRBJ1-1, with D uncertain. This receptor was obtained from a human donor in a cohort sampled during active COVID-19. The material sequenced was peripheral blood. The CDR3 is CASSEARITGDTEAFF. The CDR3 coding sequence is TGTGCCAGCAGTGAAGCGCGAATTACCGGGGACACTGAAGCTTTCTTT.